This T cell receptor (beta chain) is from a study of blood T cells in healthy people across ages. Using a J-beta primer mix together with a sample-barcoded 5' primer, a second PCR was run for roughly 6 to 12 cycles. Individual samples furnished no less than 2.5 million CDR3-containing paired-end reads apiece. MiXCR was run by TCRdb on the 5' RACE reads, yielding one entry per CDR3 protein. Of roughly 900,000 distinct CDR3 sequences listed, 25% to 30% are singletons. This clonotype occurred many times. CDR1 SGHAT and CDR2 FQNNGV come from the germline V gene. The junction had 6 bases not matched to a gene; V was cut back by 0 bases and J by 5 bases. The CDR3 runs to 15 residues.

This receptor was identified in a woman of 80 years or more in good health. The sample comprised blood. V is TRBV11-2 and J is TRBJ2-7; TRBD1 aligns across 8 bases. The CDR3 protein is CASSLEQGAPNEQYF. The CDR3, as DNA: TGTGCCAGCAGCTTAGAGCAGGGGGCACCCAACGAGCAGTACTTC.